The rows below give T cell receptor beta chains drawn from one sample of a study of blood T cells in healthy people across ages. One entry per CDR3 protein results from TCRdb running MiXCR on the 5' RACE reads. Among approximately 800,000 distinct CDR3 sequences, about half were seen once, and the ten largest hold about a sixth. The specimen sequenced was blood. The receptors come from a man at least 80 years old in good health. Each CDR3 is given with its conserved first and last residue. The D gene is left open where the match is weak. Clone size is stated in some rows and not others, as once, few, many or a class when expanded.

V	J	size	D	CDR3	DNA
TRBV5-1	TRBJ2-6	NA	TRBD1	CASSRDSQSSGANVLTF	TGCGCCAGCAGCAGGGACAGCCAGAGCTCTGGGGCCAACGTCCTGACTTTC
TRBV29-1	TRBJ1-2	once	NA	CGASLGARGYGYTF	TGCGGCGCCTCGCTGGGGGCCAGGGGTTATGGCTACACCTTC
TRBV20-1	TRBJ2-1	NA	TRBD2	CSTGFRLAGEMGNGQFF	TGCAGTACAGGTTTTAGGCTAGCGGGAGAAATGGGCAATGGGCAGTTCTTC
TRBV5-1	TRBJ2-5	few	TRBD1	CASSLNRGHGTETQYF	TGCGCCAGCAGCTTGAACAGGGGGCACGGGACGGAGACCCAGTACTTC
TRBV4-3	TRBJ2-3	many	NA	CASSQDIADTQYF	TGCGCCAGCAGCCAAGATATTGCAGATACGCAGTATTTT
TRBV20-1	TRBJ2-1	few	TRBD2	CSAILAGGSQFF	TGCAGTGCTATCCTAGCGGGAGGTTCGCAGTTCTTC
TRBV25-1	TRBJ1-1	NA	TRBD1	CASSATGTEKAFF	TGTGCCAGCAGTGCTACCGGGACAGAAAAAGCTTTCTTT
TRBV11-3	TRBJ2-6	NA	TRBD2	CASSPGAGGSGANVLTF	TGTGCCAGCAGCCCCGGAGCGGGAGGTTCCGGGGCCAACGTCCTGACTTTC
TRBV20-1	TRBJ2-5	many	TRBD2	CSASGGETQYF	TGCAGTGCTAGCGGGGGGGAGACCCAGTACTTC
TRBV2	TRBJ1-5	NA	TRBD1	CASNPGQGNQPQHF	TGTGCCAGCAATCCGGGACAGGGTAATCAGCCCCAGCATTTT
TRBV14	TRBJ2-2	NA	NA	CASSQEGRTNTGELFF	TGTGCCAGCAGCCAAGAGGGCAGAACGAACACCGGGGAGCTGTTTTTT
TRBV5-1	TRBJ2-5	NA	NA	CASSDGTYQETQYF	TGCGCCAGCAGCGACGGGACGTACCAAGAGACCCAGTACTTC
TRBV7-2	TRBJ2-5	once	NA	CTSSLGGGPRETQYF	TGTACCAGCAGCTTAGGTGGTGGGCCCCGGGAGACCCAGTACTTC
TRBV20-1	TRBJ2-7	many	NA	CSARKGNYGMSEQYF	TGCAGTGCTAGGAAGGGGAACTACGGGATGAGCGAGCAGTACTTC
TRBV20-1	TRBJ2-7	NA	TRBD2	CSARGTSGILSSYNEQYF	TGCAGTGCTAGAGGGACTAGCGGGATACTGAGCTCCTACAATGAGCAGTACTTC
TRBV29-1	TRBJ1-4	once	NA	CSAGGSEKLFF	TGCAGCGCCGGGGGCTCTGAAAAACTGTTTTTT
TRBV5-1	TRBJ2-1	many	TRBD2	CASKVAGAANEQFF	TGCGCCAGCAAGGTAGCGGGAGCGGCCAATGAGCAGTTCTTC
TRBV2	TRBJ2-3	NA	TRBD2	CASSAPSGSNLNTQYF	TGTGCCAGCAGCGCACCTAGCGGGAGTAATTTGAATACCCAGTATTTT
TRBV29-1	TRBJ2-4	NA	TRBD2	CSVEAGKKNIQYF	TGCAGCGTCGAAGCGGGAAAGAAGAACATTCAGTACTTC
TRBV20-1	TRBJ2-1	few	NA	CSAPALGSRYNEQFF	TGCAGTGCTCCCGCCTTAGGGTCTCGATACAATGAGCAGTTCTTC
TRBV7-2	TRBJ2-5	many	TRBD2	CASSSGLAGGQETQYF	TGTGCCAGCAGCTCGGGACTAGCGGGAGGGCAAGAGACCCAGTACTTC
TRBV12-3/TRBV12-4	TRBJ2-5	few	NA	CASSFSEGGQRETQYF	TGTGCCAGCAGCTTTTCGGAGGGGGGACAGAGAGAGACCCAGTACTTC
TRBV5-1	TRBJ2-3	few	NA	CASSVGLPSTDTQYF	TGCGCCAGCAGCGTGGGACTGCCCAGCACAGATACGCAGTATTTT
TRBV5-1	TRBJ2-4	NA	TRBD1	CASSSLETGVTKNIQYF	TGCGCCAGCAGCTCGCTGGAGACAGGGGTAACCAAAAACATTCAGTACTTC
TRBV10-3	TRBJ2-3	NA	TRBD2	CAISPSGEARDTQYF	TGTGCCATCAGTCCTAGCGGGGAGGCTCGGGATACGCAGTATTTT
TRBV7-2	TRBJ1-5	NA	TRBD1	CASSVRQGAQPQHF	TGTGCCAGCAGCGTAAGGCAGGGGGCTCAGCCCCAGCATTTT
TRBV6-5	TRBJ2-7	NA	NA	CASRLGELGAQYF	TGTGCCAGCAGGCTAGGCGAGTTGGGGGCCCAGTACTTC
TRBV29-1	TRBJ2-7	many	NA	CSVEGGGSYEQYF	TGCAGCGTTGAAGGCGGGGGCTCATACGAGCAGTACTTC
TRBV12-3/TRBV12-4	TRBJ1-2	few	NA	CASPPRGAYGYTF	TGTGCCAGCCCCCCCCGGGGGGCCTATGGCTACACCTTC
TRBV7-2	TRBJ1-6	NA	NA	CASSLTSGSPLHF	TGTGCCAGCAGCTTAACGTCGGGGTCACCCCTCCACTTT
TRBV3-1	TRBJ2-7	few	NA	CASSQIRSYEQYF	TGTGCCAGCAGCCAAATACGGTCCTACGAGCAGTACTTC
TRBV29-1	TRBJ2-5	NA	TRBD2	CSVGLAPASETQYF	TGCAGCGTGGGACTAGCGCCCGCCTCGGAGACCCAGTACTTC
TRBV7-3	TRBJ2-7	NA	NA	CVSSSKQGLSYEECF	TGTGTCAGCAGCTCTAAACAGGGCCTCTCCTACGAGGAGTGCTTC
TRBV28	TRBJ2-7	NA	NA	CATGTPNEQYF	TGTGCCACCGGGACTCCCAACGAGCAGTACTTC
TRBV10-3	TRBJ1-6	NA	NA	CAISDAATGLASPLHF	TGTGCCATCAGTGATGCGGCCACAGGGCTGGCTTCACCCCTCCACTTT
TRBV20-1	TRBJ2-1	NA	TRBD1	CSAPRDRSYNEQFF	TGCAGTGCGCCCCGGGACAGGTCCTACAATGAGCAGTTCTTC
TRBV29-1	TRBJ1-2	NA	NA	CSAAARANYGYTF	TGCAGCGCTGCCGCCAGAGCTAACTATGGCTACACCTTC
TRBV7-8	TRBJ2-2	NA	TRBD1	CASSFTGGAPTGELFF	TGTGCCAGCAGCTTTACAGGGGGCGCCCCGACCGGGGAGCTGTTTTTT
TRBV6-5	TRBJ2-5	few	NA	CASSPLAPQGEQYF	TGTGCCAGCAGTCCACTAGCACCTCAAGGGGAGCAGTACTTC
TRBV9	TRBJ2-1	many	NA	CASSSLRGYNEQFF	TGTGCCAGCAGCTCGCTCAGGGGCTACAATGAGCAGTTCTTC